Listed below are T cell receptor beta chains from one sample, sequenced in a study of blood T cell repertoires in COVID-19. Sequencing was performed with immunoSEQ multiplex PCR; in TCRdb, only in-frame clones are kept and a portion is missing. The sample records approximately 300,000 clones, approximately 82% being singletons. Source material: peripheral blood. These receptors all stem from a woman in her forties or fifties with acute or convalescent COVID-19. CDR3s include the opening cysteine and the closing phenylalanine or tryptophan.

v_gene	CDR3aa
TRBV5-6	CASSLAGQGTVEPQHF
TRBV7-8	CASSLAWETEAFF
TRBV7-2	CASSKIREQYF
TRBV30	CAWSVPRTSRSNTQYF
TRBV4-1	CASSPRTGQGLGYTF
TRBV30	CASRDFNTGELFF
TRBV5-1	CASSPSTATDTQYF
TRBV24-1	CATSDRRQAGYTF
TRBV5-1	CASSTGLAGQHNEQFF
TRBV2	CASRARASGGTSSYNEQFF
TRBV29-1	CSVLDSSPSYGYTF
TRBV12-3/TRBV12-4	CASRRGGDNEQFF
TRBV2	CASSDRSGRDQETQYF
TRBV15	CATSSDRDRGSGELFF
TRBV9	CASSARAGQGVGEQFF